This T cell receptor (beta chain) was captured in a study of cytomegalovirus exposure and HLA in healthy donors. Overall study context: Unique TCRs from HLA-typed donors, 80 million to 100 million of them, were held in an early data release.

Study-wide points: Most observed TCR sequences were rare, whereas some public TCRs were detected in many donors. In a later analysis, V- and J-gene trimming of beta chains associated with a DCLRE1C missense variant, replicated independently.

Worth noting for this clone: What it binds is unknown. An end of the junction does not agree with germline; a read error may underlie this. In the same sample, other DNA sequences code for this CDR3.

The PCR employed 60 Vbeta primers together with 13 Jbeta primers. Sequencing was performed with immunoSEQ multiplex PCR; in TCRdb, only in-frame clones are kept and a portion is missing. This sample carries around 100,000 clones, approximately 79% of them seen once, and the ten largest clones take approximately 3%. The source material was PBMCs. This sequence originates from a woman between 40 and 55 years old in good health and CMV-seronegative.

The CDR3 loop is CSVGAGHGNYGYTF. The CDR3, as DNA: TGCAGTGTTGGAGCGGGACATGGGAACTATGGCTACACCTTC. The chain couples TRBV29-1 to TRBJ1-2; possible D gene TRBD1, 6 bases. CDR1 is SQVTM and CDR2 is ANQGSEA in the germline V gene. The CDR3 contains 14 residues.